This T cell receptor beta chain was identified in a study of T cell responses to AZD1222 COVID-19 vaccine. Study-level findings and limits: The donor group comprised mostly white British people and more females; the analysis possibly underestimated clonal diversity.

V shed 9 bases and J 4 bases; nucleotides not matched to a gene: 10. CDR3 size: 15 residues. In germline, CDR1 is ENHRY, CDR2 SYGVKD. This clone was observed a single time. Its antigen remains unknown. Clones were read by immunoSEQ multiplex PCR, and TCRdb kept only the in-frame ones, dropping some. The sample gives some 91,000 clones, 85% to 95% of which show up once; roughly 13% is in the top ten. Specimen: peripheral blood, collected on day 0 of AZD1222 vaccination. J is TRBJ1-3 and V is TRBV10-3; 9 nucleotides agree with TRBD1. This clonotype was sampled from an adult in good health. The CDR3 DNA sequence: TGTGCCATGGCCCCGGGACAGGGATCGGGAAACACCATATATTTT. It yields the protein CAMAPGQGSGNTIYF.